A single sample gave rise to the 17 T cell receptor beta chains below, sequenced in a study of shared clonotypes between healthy human individuals. Naive CD8 isolation took CD45RO-negative cells positively selected for CCR7 and excluded terminally differentiated effector memory CD45RA+ cells. Clones were read by immunoSEQ multiplex PCR, and TCRdb kept only the in-frame ones, dropping some. The repertoire consists of some 2 million clones, with just under 95% occurring once and the leading ten covering approximately 1.2%. Sequencing was carried out using naive CD8+ T cells sorted from blood. The receptors derive from a man between 18 and 29 years old in good health.

As regards this clone: This same CDR3 is encoded by further DNA sequences in the sample. This CDR3 reads CASSLGGGTQYF. The CDR3 DNA follows: TGTGCCAGCAGCCTAGGAGGGGGGACCCAGTACTTC. The chain has TRBV28 and TRBJ2-5; D tentatively fits TRBD1 or TRBD2 (6 bases each). The CDR3 contains 12 residues. The V end lost 6 bases, the J end lost 7 bases, and 12 bases lay between the germline ends. Germline V gene sequence: CDR1 MDHEN, CDR2 SYDVKM.

The rearrangement links TRBV5-4 to TRBJ2-1; D is undetermined. Trimming cost V 0 bases and J 2 bases, with 15 bases left between them. The CDR3 has 17 residues. The germline V gene has CDR1 SGHNT and CDR2 YYREEE (reference sequence). The CDR3 coding sequence is TGTGCCAGCAGCTTGGATGGGTCTTTCACCACCTACAATGAGCAGTTCTTC. This encodes CASSLDGSFTTYNEQFF. Together with reference TRBV5-4 and TRBJ2-1, the CDR3 gives the full variable domain: ETGVTQSPTHLIKTRGQQVTLRCSSQSGHNTVSWYQQALGQGPQFIFQYYREEENGRGNFPPRFSGLQFPNYSSELNVNALELDDSALYLCASSLDGSFTTYNEQFFGPGTRLTVL.

The genes are TRBV7-9 and TRBJ2-7; TRBD2 matches at 8 bases. J gave up 5 bases and V 5 bases, and 11 bases lay outside the gene matches. CDR1 and CDR2 (germline): SEHNR, FQNEAQ (reference sequence). The CDR3 contains 15 residues. CDR3 sequence (DNA): TGTGCCAGCAGCCCCCCTGCTAGCGGGCGTAACGAGCAGTACTTC. Its protein is CASSPPASGRNEQYF.

V is TRBV4-1 and J is TRBJ2-2; D possibly matches TRBD1 or TRBD2 (6 bases each). The V end was cut by 4 bases, the J end by 6 bases, with 9 bases between. This CDR3 spans 13 amino acids. Per germline, CDR1 MGHRA and CDR2 YSYEKL. The CDR3 coding sequence is TGCGCCAGCAGCCTGGGGGGCGCCGGGGAGCTGTTTTTT. Amino acids: CASSLGGAGELFF.

The gene calls are TRBV4-1 and TRBJ2-7; 10 positions match TRBD2. CDR3 length: 16 residues. Trimming cost V 0 bases and J 4 bases; bases outside gene matches: 6. From germline, CDR1 is MGHRA and CDR2 YSYEKL. For the CDR3, the DNA is TGCGCCAGCAGCCAAGAGGAACTAGCGGGATTGTACGAGCAGTACTTC. Encoded protein: CASSQEELAGLYEQYF.

The rearrangement uses TRBV7-9 and TRBJ2-7, with D unresolved. The V and J ends lost 6 bases and 7 bases respectively, with 16 bases between them. The CDR3 is 13 amino acids. Per germline, CDR1 SEHNR and CDR2 FQNEAQ (reference sequence). The CDR3 sequence: CASSYFAGPEQYF. The DNA of the CDR3 is TGTGCCAGCAGTTATTTTGCAGGACCGGAGCAGTACTTC.

J is TRBJ1-4 and V is TRBV4-1, with 9 bases aligning to TRBD1. This CDR3 is built from 17 residues. The J segment lost 8 bases and the V segment lost 0 bases, leaving 10 bases of the junction unmatched. Germline assignment: CDR1 MGHRA and CDR2 YSYEKL. The DNA for the CDR3 is TGCGCCAGCAGCCAAGAAGGACAGGGGCCTACGTACGAAAAACTGTTTTTT. It is translated as CASSQEGQGPTYEKLFF.

This chain connects TRBV7-9 to TRBJ2-1; TRBD2 is a possible D gene (6 bases). Trimming pared 6 bases from V and 7 bases from J, leaving 22 bases between. CDR1 is SEHNR and CDR2 is FQNEAQ in the germline V gene (reference sequence). This CDR3 comprises 16 residues. The CDR3 nucleotides read TGTGCCAGCAGTAACATTCGGGACTCTCAGAAGAATGAGCAGTTCTTC. This translates into CASSNIRDSQKNEQFF.

Remarks on this clone: At the DNA level, this CDR3 is encoded by other sequences in the same sample as well. The V gene is TRBV4-1, the J gene TRBJ1-1; D is uncertain. CDR1 and CDR2 (germline): MGHRA, YSYEKL. The CDR3 length is 13 residues. V gave up 1 base and J gave up 1 base, with 4 bases separating them. The CDR3 DNA reads TGCGCCAGCAGCCAAGGACCGAACACTGAAGCTTTCTTT. It encodes CASSQGPNTEAFF.

The chain combines TRBV6-5 with TRBJ2-7; D perhaps matches TRBD1 (5 bases). Germline CDR1 MNHEY, CDR2 SVGAGI. This CDR3 spans 13 amino acids. V lost 7 bases to trimming and J lost 3 bases, with 13 bases between them. This chain's CDR3 is CASTQGLGYEQYF. As DNA, the CDR3 is TGTGCCAGCACCCAGGGATTGGGCTACGAGCAGTACTTC.

The rearrangement joins TRBV5-1 to TRBJ1-1; D is undetermined. The germline V gene has CDR1 SGHRS and CDR2 YFSETQ. Trimming left V 0 bases short and J 1 base short, with 7 bases between. The CDR3 has 14 residues. CDR3 nucleotide sequence: TGCGCCAGCAGCTTGGACATATCGAACACTGAAGCTTTCTTT. It encodes CASSLDISNTEAFF.

As DNA, the CDR3 is TGTGCCAGCAGCACCCCAGGCGGACAAGAGACCCAGTACTTC. Protein sequence: CASSTPGGQETQYF. The genes are TRBV11-2 and TRBJ2-5; D gene unclear. There are 14 residues in the CDR3. The germline CDR1 and CDR2 sequences are SGHAT and FQNNGV. The ends were cut back, 5 bases at V and 2 bases at J, with 12 bases in the middle.

On this clone: Other DNA sequences in the same sample also yield this CDR3. The chain links TRBV7-9 to TRBJ1-1, with D perhaps matching TRBD1 (5 bases). The CDR3 extends over 13 amino acids. Germline assignment: CDR1 SEHNR and CDR2 FQNEAQ (reference sequence). V was pared by 5 bases and J by 0 bases, with 7 bases between. CDR3 in amino acids: CASSQGVNTEAFF. For the CDR3, the DNA is TGTGCCAGCAGCCAAGGGGTGAACACTGAAGCTTTCTTT. The full variable domain, its missing parts supplied by reference TRBV7-9 and TRBJ1-1, is DTGVSQNPRHKITKRGQNVTFRCDPISEHNRLYWYRQTLGQGPEFLTYFQNEAQLEKSRLLSDRFSAERPKGSFSTLEIQRTEQGDSAMYLCASSQGVNTEAFFGQGTRLTVV.

This chain joins TRBV30 and TRBJ2-7; weak D call: TRBD2 (7 bases). V lost 5 bases and J 5 bases, leaving 19 bases between the germline ends. In germline, CDR1 is GTSNPN, CDR2 SVGIG (reference sequence). This CDR3 region has 14 residues. CDR3 loop: CAWSFGGGPHEQYF. In DNA form, the CDR3 reads TGTGCCTGGTCTTTTGGGGGGGGCCCCCACGAGCAGTACTTC.

This rearrangement joins TRBV27 to TRBJ2-1; D is possibly TRBD1 or TRBD2 (5 bases each). Germline V gene lookup returns CDR1 MNHEY and CDR2 SMNVEV (reference sequence). This CDR3 has 15 residues. The ends were cut back, 5 bases at V and 12 bases at J, with 23 bases in the middle. CDR3 sequence: CASSTTAGGVSGQFF. CDR3 coding DNA: TGTGCCAGCAGTACCACAGCTGGGGGAGTTTCGGGGCAGTTCTTC.

This chain joins TRBV11-2 and TRBJ1-1; D is perhaps TRBD1 (6 bases). Germline V gene sequence: CDR1 SGHAT, CDR2 FQNNGV. This CDR3 has 15 amino acids. The V end was cut by 6 bases, the J end by 3 bases, with 17 bases between. The CDR3 DNA follows: TGTGCCAGCAGTCTTCTACGGGGGGGCGACACTGAAGCTTTCTTT. Translation gives CASSLLRGGDTEAFF.

In this sample, this clone turned up once. The chain uses TRBV4-1 and TRBJ2-7; perhaps D is TRBD1 or TRBD2 (5 bases each). Germline V gene data show CDR1 as MGHRA and CDR2 as YSYEKL. V was clipped by 2 bases and J by 4 bases, with 21 bases between them. The CDR3 loop spans 17 amino acids. CDR3 sequence reads: CASSQKSGPGTSYEQYF. CDR3 in DNA: TGCGCCAGCAGCCAAAAATCGGGGCCCGGGACCAGTTACGAGCAGTACTTC.